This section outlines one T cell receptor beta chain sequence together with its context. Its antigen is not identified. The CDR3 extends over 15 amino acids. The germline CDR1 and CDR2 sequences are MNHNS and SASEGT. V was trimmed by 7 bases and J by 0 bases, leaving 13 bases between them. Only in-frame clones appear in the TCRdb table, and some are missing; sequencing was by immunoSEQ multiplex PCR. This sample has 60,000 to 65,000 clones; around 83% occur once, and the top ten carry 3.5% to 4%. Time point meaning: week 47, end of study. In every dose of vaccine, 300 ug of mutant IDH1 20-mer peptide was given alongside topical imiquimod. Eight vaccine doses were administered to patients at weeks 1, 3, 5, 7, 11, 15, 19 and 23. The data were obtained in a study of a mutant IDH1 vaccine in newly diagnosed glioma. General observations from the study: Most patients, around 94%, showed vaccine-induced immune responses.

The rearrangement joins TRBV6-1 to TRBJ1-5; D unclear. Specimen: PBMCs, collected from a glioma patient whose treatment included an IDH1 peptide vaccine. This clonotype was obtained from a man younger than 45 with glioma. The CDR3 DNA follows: TGTGCCAGCACCGTTGGTGAATATAGCAATCAGCCCCAGCATTTT. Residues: CASTVGEYSNQPQHF.